Listed below are T cell receptor beta chains from one sample, sequenced in a study of CD8+ T cells in alopecia areata. Sequencing used immunoSEQ multiplex PCR; TCRdb keeps in-frame clones, though not all of them. The repertoire holds around 29,000 clones, with roughly 80% as singletons. The sample comprised NKG2D-low CD8+ T cells sorted from blood. These receptors came from a human donor with alopecia areata. CDR3s include the opening cysteine and the closing phenylalanine or tryptophan. The D gene is left open where the match is weak. Clone sizes are given selectively: once, few, many, or a class where the clone is expanded.

d_call,clone_size,v_call,cdr3_length,j_call,cdr3_aa,cdr3_nt
-,-,TRBV19,17,TRBJ1-5,CASSIPSRRYSNQPQHF,TGTGCCAGTAGTATCCCCTCGAGGCGATATAGCAATCAGCCCCAGCATTTT
-,-,TRBV6-1,13,TRBJ1-5,CASSPTENQPQHF,TGTGCCAGCAGTCCAACAGAAAATCAGCCCCAGCATTTT
TRBD2,medium-sized,TRBV6-4,14,TRBJ2-2,CASSLAGGTGELFF,TGTGCCAGCAGTCTCGCGGGGGGCACCGGGGAGCTGTTTTTT
-,-,TRBV28,13,TRBJ2-4,CASSLQGWDIQYF,TGTGCCAGCAGTTTGCAGGGCTGGGACATTCAGTACTTC
-,once,TRBV7-9,16,TRBJ1-1,CASSLSLGGMNTEAFF,TGTGCCAGCAGCTTATCGTTGGGCGGCATGAACACTGAAGCTTTCTTT
TRBD1,medium-sized,TRBV6-4,15,TRBJ2-5,CASSATGGGTETQYF,TGTGCCAGCAGCGCGACAGGGGGCGGTACGGAGACCCAGTACTTC
TRBD1,-,TRBV29-1,12,TRBJ1-1,CSGGQSNTEAFF,TGCAGCGGGGGACAGAGTAACACTGAAGCTTTCTTT
TRBD2,-,TRBV7-8,16,TRBJ2-1,CASSTRTSGGVDEQFF,TGTGCCAGCAGCACCCGGACTAGCGGGGGGGTTGATGAGCAGTTCTTC
-,-,TRBV29-1,11,TRBJ1-2,CSVDTGGGYTF,TGCAGCGTTGATACAGGCGGTGGCTACACCTTC
TRBD1,-,TRBV28,16,TRBJ2-7,CASRPPGQGARYEQYF,TGTGCCAGCAGACCCCCGGGACAGGGGGCGCGCTACGAGCAGTACTTC
-,-,TRBV7-9,14,TRBJ1-1,CASSLAAGNTEAFF,TGTGCCAGCAGCTTAGCAGCGGGCAACACTGAAGCTTTCTTT
TRBD1,-,TRBV5-6,14,TRBJ2-5,CASSPRQGMETQYF,TGTGCCAGCAGCCCTCGACAGGGAATGGAGACCCAGTACTTC
-,few,TRBV6-4,13,TRBJ2-2,CASSPTPTGELFF,TGTGCCAGCAGCCCGACTCCCACCGGGGAGCTGTTTTTT
-,-,TRBV29-1,13,TRBJ2-2,CSVWSGSTGELFF,TGCAGCGTCTGGAGCGGAAGCACCGGGGAGCTGTTTTTT
TRBD2,-,TRBV30,15,TRBJ2-7,CAWGPTSGSLHEQYF,TGTGCCTGGGGTCCGACTAGCGGGAGCCTCCACGAGCAGTACTTC
-,-,TRBV4-3,16,TRBJ2-2,CASSQFGGLNTGELFF,TGCGCCAGCAGCCAGTTTGGGGGGCTGAACACCGGGGAGCTGTTTTTT
-,-,TRBV9,13,TRBJ1-4,CASSVDRDEKLFF,TGTGCCAGCAGCGTAGATCGGGATGAAAAACTGTTTTTT
-,-,TRBV5-4,13,TRBJ1-1,CASSLRIGTEAFF,TGTGCCAGCAGCTTGAGAATCGGCACTGAAGCTTTCTTT
-,few,TRBV7-9,14,TRBJ2-7,CASSSRVRVDEQYF,TGTGCCAGCAGCTCCCGGGTCCGGGTGGACGAGCAGTACTTC